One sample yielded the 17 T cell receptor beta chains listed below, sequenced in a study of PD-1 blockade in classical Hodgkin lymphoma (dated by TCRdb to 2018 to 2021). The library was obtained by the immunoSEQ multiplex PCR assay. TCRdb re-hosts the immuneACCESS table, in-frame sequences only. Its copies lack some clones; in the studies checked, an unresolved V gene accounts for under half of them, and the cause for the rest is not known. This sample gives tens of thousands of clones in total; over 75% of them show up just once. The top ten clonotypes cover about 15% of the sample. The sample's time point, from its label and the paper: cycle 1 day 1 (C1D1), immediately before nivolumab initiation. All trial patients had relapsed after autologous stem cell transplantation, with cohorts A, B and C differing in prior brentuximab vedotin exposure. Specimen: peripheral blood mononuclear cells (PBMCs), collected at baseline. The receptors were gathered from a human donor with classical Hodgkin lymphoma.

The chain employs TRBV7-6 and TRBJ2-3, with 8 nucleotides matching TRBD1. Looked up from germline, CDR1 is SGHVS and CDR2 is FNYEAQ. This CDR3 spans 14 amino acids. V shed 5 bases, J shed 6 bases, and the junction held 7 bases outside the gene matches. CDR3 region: CASSRTGGMDTQYF. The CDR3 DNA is TGTGCCAGCAGCCGTACAGGGGGTATGGATACGCAGTATTTT.

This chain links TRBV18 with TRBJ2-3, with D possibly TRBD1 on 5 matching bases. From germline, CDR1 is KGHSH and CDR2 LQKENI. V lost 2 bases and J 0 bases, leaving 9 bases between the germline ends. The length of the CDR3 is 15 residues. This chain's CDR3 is CASSPGASSTDTQYF. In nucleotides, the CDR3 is TGTGCCAGCTCACCAGGGGCTTCTAGCACAGATACGCAGTATTTT.

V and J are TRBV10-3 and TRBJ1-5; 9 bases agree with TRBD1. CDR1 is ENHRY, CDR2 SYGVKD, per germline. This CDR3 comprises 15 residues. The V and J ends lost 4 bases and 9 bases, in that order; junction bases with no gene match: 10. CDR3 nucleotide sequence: TGTGCCATCAGTGGGGACAGGGAGGCTATTCCGCCCCAGCATTTT. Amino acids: CAISGDREAIPPQHF.

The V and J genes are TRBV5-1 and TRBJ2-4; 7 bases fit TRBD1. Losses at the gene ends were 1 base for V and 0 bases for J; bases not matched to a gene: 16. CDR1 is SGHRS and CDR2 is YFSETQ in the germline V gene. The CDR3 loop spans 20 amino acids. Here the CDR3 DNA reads TGCGCCAGCAGCTTGTTTCCCGGAGCACCGGGACAGATAGCCAAAAACATTCAGTACTTC. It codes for CASSLFPGAPGQIAKNIQYF.

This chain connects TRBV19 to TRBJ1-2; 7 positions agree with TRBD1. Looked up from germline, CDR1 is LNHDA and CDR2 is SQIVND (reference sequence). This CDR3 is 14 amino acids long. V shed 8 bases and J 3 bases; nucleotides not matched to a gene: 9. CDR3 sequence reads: CASGAEGAYYGYTF. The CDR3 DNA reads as TGTGCCAGTGGGGCCGAGGGGGCCTACTATGGCTACACCTTC.

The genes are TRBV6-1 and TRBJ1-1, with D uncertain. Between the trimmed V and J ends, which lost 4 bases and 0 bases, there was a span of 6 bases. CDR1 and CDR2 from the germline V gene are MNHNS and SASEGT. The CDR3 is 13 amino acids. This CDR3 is CASSVGVNTEAFF. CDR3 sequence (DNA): TGTGCCAGCAGTGTAGGAGTGAACACTGAAGCTTTCTTT.

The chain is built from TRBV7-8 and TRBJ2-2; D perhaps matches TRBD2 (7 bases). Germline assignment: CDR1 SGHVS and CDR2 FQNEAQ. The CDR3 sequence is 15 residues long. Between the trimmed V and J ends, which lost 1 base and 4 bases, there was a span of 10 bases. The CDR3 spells CASSLVRGATGELFF. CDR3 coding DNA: TGTGCCAGCAGCTTAGTCCGGGGGGCCACCGGGGAGCTGTTTTTT.

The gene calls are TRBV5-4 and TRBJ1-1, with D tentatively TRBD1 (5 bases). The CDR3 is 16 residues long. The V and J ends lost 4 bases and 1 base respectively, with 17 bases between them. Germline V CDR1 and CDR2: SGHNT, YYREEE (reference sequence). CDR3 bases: TGTGCCAGCAGCCTCGGACTAAGCACAGGGAACACTGAAGCTTTCTTT. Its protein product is CASSLGLSTGNTEAFF.

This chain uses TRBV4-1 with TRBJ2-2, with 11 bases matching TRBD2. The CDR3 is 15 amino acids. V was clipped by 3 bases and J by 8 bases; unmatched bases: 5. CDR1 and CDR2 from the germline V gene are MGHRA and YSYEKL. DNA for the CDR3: TGCGCCAGCAGCCATGCGACTAGCGGGGTAGGGGAGCTGTTTTTT. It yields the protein CASSHATSGVGELFF.

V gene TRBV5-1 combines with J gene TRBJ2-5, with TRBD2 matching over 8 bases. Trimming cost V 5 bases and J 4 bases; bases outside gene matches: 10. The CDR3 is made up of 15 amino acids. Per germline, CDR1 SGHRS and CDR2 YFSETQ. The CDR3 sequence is CASRPGGPRSETQYF. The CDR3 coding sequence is TGCGCCAGCAGACCGGGGGGGCCTAGGTCAGAGACCCAGTACTTC.

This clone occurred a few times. CDR3 DNA: TGTGCCAGCAGTGAACAGTATTTGGGGGAGCTGTTTTTT. It is translated as CASSEQYLGELFF. The chain has TRBV2 and TRBJ2-2; D not resolved. V lost 2 bases to trimming and J lost 8 bases, with 9 bases between them. The CDR3 is 13 residues long. The germline CDR1 and CDR2 sequences are SNHLY and FYNNEI.

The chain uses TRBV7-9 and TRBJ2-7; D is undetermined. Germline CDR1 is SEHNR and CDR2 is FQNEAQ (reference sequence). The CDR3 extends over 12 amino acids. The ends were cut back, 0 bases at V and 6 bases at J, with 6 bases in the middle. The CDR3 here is CASSLAAAEQYF. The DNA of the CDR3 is TGTGCCAGCAGCTTAGCGGCTGCCGAGCAGTACTTC.

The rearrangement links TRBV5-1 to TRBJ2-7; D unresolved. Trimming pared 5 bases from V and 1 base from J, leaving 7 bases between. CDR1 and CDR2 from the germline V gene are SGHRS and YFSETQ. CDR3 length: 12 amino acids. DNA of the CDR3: TGCGCCAGCAGGGACGCATCCTACGAGCAGTACTTC. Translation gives CASRDASYEQYF.

CDR3 in DNA: TGCGCCAGCAGCACTAGGGGAGAGGTCACAGATACGCAGTATTTT. Translated, it gives CASSTRGEVTDTQYF. The chain joins TRBV5-1 to TRBJ2-3, with D possibly called TRBD1 or TRBD2 (5 bases each). The CDR3 runs 15 residues. V shed 4 bases and J shed 2 bases, with 14 bases lying between them. CDR1 and CDR2 from the germline V gene are SGHRS and YFSETQ.

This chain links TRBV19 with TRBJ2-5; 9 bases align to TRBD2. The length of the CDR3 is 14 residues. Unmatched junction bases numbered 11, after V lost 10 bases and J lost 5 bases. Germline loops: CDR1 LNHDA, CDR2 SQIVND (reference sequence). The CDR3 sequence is CATSGRGGLETQYF. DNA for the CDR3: TGTGCCACCTCGGGGCGGGGGGGCTTGGAGACCCAGTACTTC.

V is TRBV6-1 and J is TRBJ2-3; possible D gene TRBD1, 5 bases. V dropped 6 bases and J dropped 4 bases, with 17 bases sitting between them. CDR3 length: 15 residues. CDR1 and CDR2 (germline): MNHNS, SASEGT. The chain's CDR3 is CASSTRSMGPDTQYF. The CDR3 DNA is TGTGCCAGCAGCACCCGGAGCATGGGGCCAGATACGCAGTATTTT.

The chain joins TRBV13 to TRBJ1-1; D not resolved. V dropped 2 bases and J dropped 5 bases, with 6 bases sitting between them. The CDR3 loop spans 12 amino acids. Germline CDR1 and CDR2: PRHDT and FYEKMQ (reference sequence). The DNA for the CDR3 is TGTGCCAGCAGCTTAAGGCAGACTGAAGCTTTCTTT. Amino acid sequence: CASSLRQTEAFF. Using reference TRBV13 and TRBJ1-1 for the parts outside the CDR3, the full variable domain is AAGVIQSPRHLIKEKRETATLKCYPIPRHDTVYWYQQGPGQDPQFLISFYEKMQSDKGSIPDRFSAQQFSDYHSELNMSSLELGDSALYFCASSLRQTEAFFGQGTRLTVV.